The rows below give T cell receptor beta chains drawn from one sample of a study of T-cell memory formation after mild COVID-19. TCRdb processed the 5' RACE reads anew with MiXCR; each CDR3 protein has one entry. The table shows about 260,000 distinct CDR3 sequences, with approximately 15% occurring only once. Sequencing was carried out using PBMCs or a T cell subset sorted from them (not recorded which). Receptors were obtained from a young man who had mild COVID-19 (a few samples of this study predate the infection). Cell type and time point are not known. The CDR3 runs from the conserved cysteine through the conserved F or W. D genes are given only for firm matches. Expanded clones are given a class, and other clones once, few, many or no size at all.

clone size: NA; J gene: TRBJ2-1; D gene: NA; V gene: TRBV5-1; CDR3 protein: CASSAVSNEQFF; CDR3 DNA: TGCGCCAGCAGCGCAGTGTCCAATGAGCAGTTCTTC
clone size: few; J gene: TRBJ2-7; D gene: NA; V gene: TRBV5-5; CDR3 protein: CACTGEQYF; CDR3 DNA: TGTGCCTGCACGGGAGAGCAGTACTTC
clone size: few; J gene: TRBJ1-1; D gene: NA; V gene: TRBV6-2/TRBV6-3; CDR3 protein: CASSFNMGDTEAFF; CDR3 DNA: TGTGCCAGCAGTTTTAATATGGGGGACACTGAAGCTTTCTTT
clone size: many; J gene: TRBJ2-2; D gene: NA; V gene: TRBV25-1; CDR3 protein: CASSQRTRNTGELFF; CDR3 DNA: TGTGCCAGCAGTCAGCGGACAAGGAACACCGGGGAGCTGTTTTTT
clone size: few; J gene: TRBJ2-2; D gene: NA; V gene: TRBV5-1; CDR3 protein: CASSLWRGPNTGELFF; CDR3 DNA: TGCGCCAGCAGTTTGTGGCGGGGCCCGAACACCGGGGAGCTGTTTTTT
clone size: NA; J gene: TRBJ2-7; D gene: NA; V gene: TRBV27; CDR3 protein: CASSFKSGPRSYEQYF; CDR3 DNA: TGTGCCAGCAGTTTTAAGTCAGGGCCACGCTCCTACGAGCAGTACTTC
clone size: NA; J gene: TRBJ1-4; D gene: TRBD1; V gene: TRBV4-1; CDR3 protein: CASSQRDRPTTNEKLFF; CDR3 DNA: TGCGCCAGCAGCCAACGGGACAGACCTACAACTAATGAAAAACTGTTTTTT
clone size: few; J gene: TRBJ2-5; D gene: NA; V gene: TRBV5-5; CDR3 protein: CASSHRVPETQYF; CDR3 DNA: TGTGCCAGCAGCCACAGGGTACCGGAGACCCAGTACTTC
clone size: once; J gene: TRBJ2-7; D gene: TRBD1; V gene: TRBV6-5; CDR3 protein: CASSPDRASSYEQYF; CDR3 DNA: TGTGCCAGCAGTCCGGACAGGGCGAGCTCCTACGAGCAGTACTTC
clone size: NA; J gene: TRBJ1-2; D gene: NA; V gene: TRBV6-5; CDR3 protein: CAGRGAGGYTF; CDR3 DNA: TGTGCCGGGAGAGGGGCAGGCGGCTACACCTTC
clone size: NA; J gene: TRBJ2-1; D gene: NA; V gene: TRBV7-9; CDR3 protein: CASRHLVNEQFF; CDR3 DNA: TGTGCCAGCAGACACCTAGTGAATGAGCAGTTCTTC
clone size: NA; J gene: TRBJ1-1; D gene: NA; V gene: TRBV6-5; CDR3 protein: CASSYSGGPMNTEAFF; CDR3 DNA: TGTGCCAGCAGTTACTCGGGGGGACCAATGAACACTGAAGCTTTCTTT
clone size: few; J gene: TRBJ2-5; D gene: NA; V gene: TRBV25-1; CDR3 protein: CASSELGGASARYF; CDR3 DNA: TGTGCCAGCAGTGAATTAGGCGGTGCGAGTGCCAGATACTTC
clone size: NA; J gene: TRBJ2-2; D gene: TRBD2; V gene: TRBV20-1; CDR3 protein: CSASRARGGAGELFF; CDR3 DNA: TGCAGTGCCTCCCGCGCGCGGGGGGGTGCCGGGGAGCTGTTTTTT
clone size: few; J gene: TRBJ1-2; D gene: NA; V gene: TRBV20-1; CDR3 protein: CSARYRVNYGYTF; CDR3 DNA: TGCAGTGCTAGATACAGGGTTAACTATGGCTACACCTTC
clone size: NA; J gene: TRBJ2-1; D gene: TRBD1; V gene: TRBV4-3; CDR3 protein: CASSQTTGVTDEQFF; CDR3 DNA: TGCGCCAGCAGCCAGACGACAGGGGTAACTGATGAGCAGTTCTTC
clone size: NA; J gene: TRBJ2-7; D gene: NA; V gene: TRBV12-3/TRBV12-4; CDR3 protein: CASSQGAGEQYF; CDR3 DNA: TGTGCCAGCAGTCAAGGGGCTGGCGAGCAGTACTTC
clone size: NA; J gene: TRBJ1-1; D gene: NA; V gene: TRBV12-3/TRBV12-4; CDR3 protein: CASSLGQLPNTEAFF; CDR3 DNA: TGTGCCAGCAGTTTGGGGCAACTACCGAACACTGAAGCTTTCTTT
clone size: NA; J gene: TRBJ2-3; D gene: NA; V gene: TRBV20-1; CDR3 protein: CSASPAGGPDTQYF; CDR3 DNA: TGCAGTGCTAGCCCAGCCGGGGGGCCAGATACGCAGTATTTT
clone size: few; J gene: TRBJ1-3; D gene: NA; V gene: TRBV5-1; CDR3 protein: CASSLSGYGNTIYF; CDR3 DNA: TGCGCCAGCAGCTTGTCAGGGTACGGAAACACCATATATTTT
clone size: NA; J gene: TRBJ2-3; D gene: NA; V gene: TRBV7-2; CDR3 protein: CASSYVVDTQYF; CDR3 DNA: TGTGCCAGCAGCTATGTCGTAGATACGCAGTATTTT
clone size: few; J gene: TRBJ1-6; D gene: NA; V gene: TRBV6-5; CDR3 protein: CASSYSTGRPLHF; CDR3 DNA: TGTGCCAGCAGTTACTCGACGGGCAGACCCCTCCACTTT
clone size: NA; J gene: TRBJ1-5; D gene: NA; V gene: TRBV9; CDR3 protein: CASSVDSGANQPQQF; CDR3 DNA: TGTGCCAGCAGCGTAGATTCAGGGGCCAATCAGCCCCAGCAATTT
clone size: NA; J gene: TRBJ2-5; D gene: TRBD2; V gene: TRBV18; CDR3 protein: CASSPREGPAAQYF; CDR3 DNA: TGTGCCAGCTCACCAAGGGAGGGACCGGCGGCCCAGTACTTC
clone size: NA; J gene: TRBJ2-5; D gene: NA; V gene: TRBV7-2; CDR3 protein: CASSLLPYGETQYF; CDR3 DNA: TGTGCCAGCAGCTTACTGCCTTACGGGGAGACCCAGTACTTC
clone size: NA; J gene: TRBJ2-5; D gene: NA; V gene: TRBV21-1; CDR3 protein: CASSYSGGYHETQYF; CDR3 DNA: TGTGCCAGCAGCTATAGCGGGGGGTACCACGAGACCCAGTACTTC
clone size: NA; J gene: TRBJ2-3; D gene: NA; V gene: TRBV5-1; CDR3 protein: CASSLAPGLDTQYF; CDR3 DNA: TGCGCCAGCAGCTTGGCCCCAGGGCTAGATACGCAGTATTTT
clone size: NA; J gene: TRBJ1-2; D gene: TRBD1; V gene: TRBV12-3/TRBV12-4; CDR3 protein: CASSGQGTEGYTF; CDR3 DNA: TGTGCCAGCAGTGGACAGGGAACGGAAGGCTACACCTTC
clone size: few; J gene: TRBJ2-3; D gene: TRBD1; V gene: TRBV7-2; CDR3 protein: CASSSDRGVTDTQYF; CDR3 DNA: TGTGCCAGCAGCTCGGACAGGGGGGTCACAGATACGCAGTATTTT
clone size: NA; J gene: TRBJ2-1; D gene: TRBD1; V gene: TRBV28; CDR3 protein: CASSSGDRGLDEQFF; CDR3 DNA: TGTGCCAGCAGTTCAGGGGACAGGGGGTTAGATGAGCAGTTCTTC
clone size: NA; J gene: TRBJ2-1; D gene: TRBD1; V gene: TRBV5-1; CDR3 protein: CASSLGQGADEQFF; CDR3 DNA: TGCGCCAGCAGCTTGGGACAGGGGGCCGATGAGCAGTTCTTC
clone size: few; J gene: TRBJ2-3; D gene: TRBD2; V gene: TRBV6-2/TRBV6-3; CDR3 protein: CASSYDAGGTDTQYF; CDR3 DNA: TGTGCCAGCAGTTACGATGCGGGGGGAACAGATACGCAGTATTTT
clone size: NA; J gene: TRBJ2-1; D gene: TRBD2; V gene: TRBV2; CDR3 protein: CAGSGASSYNEQFF; CDR3 DNA: TGTGCCGGTAGCGGGGCGAGCTCCTACAATGAGCAGTTCTTC
clone size: NA; J gene: TRBJ1-5; D gene: NA; V gene: TRBV27; CDR3 protein: CASSLSTGGLGPQHF; CDR3 DNA: TGTGCCAGCAGTTTATCCACGGGGGGGTTGGGGCCCCAGCATTTT
clone size: NA; J gene: TRBJ1-2; D gene: NA; V gene: TRBV20-1; CDR3 protein: CSATPRGPGYTF; CDR3 DNA: TGCAGTGCCACCCCCCGGGGGCCTGGCTACACCTTC
clone size: NA; J gene: TRBJ2-3; D gene: TRBD2; V gene: TRBV5-6; CDR3 protein: CASSSRVSGGAADTQYF; CDR3 DNA: TGTGCCAGCAGCTCCCGGGTTAGCGGGGGGGCCGCAGATACGCAGTATTTT
clone size: NA; J gene: TRBJ1-2; D gene: TRBD1; V gene: TRBV12-3/TRBV12-4; CDR3 protein: CASSRDRLYGYTF; CDR3 DNA: TGTGCCAGCAGCCGGGACAGGCTATATGGCTACACCTTC
clone size: many; J gene: TRBJ2-5; D gene: NA; V gene: TRBV5-6; CDR3 protein: CASSLRGIQETQYF; CDR3 DNA: TGTGCCAGCAGCTTGAGGGGGATCCAAGAGACCCAGTACTTC
clone size: NA; J gene: TRBJ1-4; D gene: NA; V gene: TRBV7-9; CDR3 protein: CASSPQTGWLFF; CDR3 DNA: TGTGCCAGCAGCCCCCAGACAGGCTGGCTGTTTTTT
clone size: NA; J gene: TRBJ2-1; D gene: NA; V gene: TRBV6-5; CDR3 protein: CASSIAGNNEQFF; CDR3 DNA: TGTGCCAGCAGCATCGCAGGAAACAATGAGCAGTTCTTC
clone size: NA; J gene: TRBJ2-2; D gene: NA; V gene: TRBV6-5; CDR3 protein: CASSYYPGELFF; CDR3 DNA: TGTGCCAGCAGTTACTATCCCGGGGAGCTGTTTTTT
clone size: NA; J gene: TRBJ1-5; D gene: NA; V gene: TRBV7-2; CDR3 protein: CASSLMGHNQPQHF; CDR3 DNA: TGTGCCAGCAGCTTAATGGGACACAATCAGCCCCAGCATTTT
clone size: many; J gene: TRBJ2-5; D gene: NA; V gene: TRBV4-2; CDR3 protein: CASSQEYGRDQYF; CDR3 DNA: TGTGCCAGCAGCCAAGAATATGGGCGAGACCAGTACTTC
clone size: few; J gene: TRBJ1-1; D gene: NA; V gene: TRBV20-1; CDR3 protein: CSASNAGMAFF; CDR3 DNA: TGCAGTGCTAGCAATGCGGGAATGGCTTTCTTT
clone size: NA; J gene: TRBJ1-5; D gene: NA; V gene: TRBV20-1; CDR3 protein: CSATWGRYSNQPQHF; CDR3 DNA: TGCAGTGCTACCTGGGGGAGATATAGCAATCAGCCCCAGCATTTT